What follows are 12 T cell receptor beta chains derived from one specimen sequenced in a study of T-cell reconstitution after alpha-beta-depleted transplantation in children. Unique molecular identifiers were incorporated into the prepared TCRbeta library. TCRdb redid the calling of the PCR reads with MiXCR, one entry per CDR3 protein. The sample yields fewer than 450,000 distinct CDR3 sequences, about 16% seen once. Sequences were derived from PBMCs, mostly from graft donor cells, sampled 360 days after TCRalphabeta/CD19-depleted stem cell transplant. Receptor source: a male patient aged 2 to 9 who had a stem cell transplant for acute lymphoblastic leukemia, so the T cells may come from the graft donor.

This sequence joins TRBV30 and TRBJ1-1; D gene ambiguous. This CDR3 region has 13 residues. V was shortened by 3 bases and J by 3 bases, with 11 bases between the two germline ends. Germline loops: CDR1 GTSNPN, CDR2 SVGIG (reference sequence). The CDR3 sequence is CAWSFGLDTEAFF. CDR3 nucleotide sequence: TGTGCCTGGAGCTTTGGGTTGGACACTGAAGCTTTCTTT.

The chain links TRBV27 to TRBJ2-3; D possibly corresponds to TRBD2 (6 bases). Trimming removed 1 base from V and 1 base from J, with 12 bases in between. Per the germline V gene, CDR1 is MNHEY and CDR2 is SMNVEV (reference sequence). The CDR3 is made up of 16 amino acids. This chain's CDR3 is CASSLYHPGGTDTQYF. The CDR3 DNA is TGTGCCAGCAGTTTATACCATCCGGGAGGCACAGATACGCAGTATTTT.

This clonotype was observed a few times. The rearrangement links TRBV28 to TRBJ2-5; TRBD2 agrees at 12 bases. Germline CDR1 reads MDHEN; CDR2 reads SYDVKM. The CDR3 totals 15 residues. With V trimmed by 7 bases and J by 4 bases, 7 bases remained unmatched. The CDR3 spells CASISSGRAGETQYF. DNA for the CDR3: TGTGCCAGCATTTCTAGCGGGAGGGCCGGAGAGACCCAGTACTTC.

This clonotype has only a few counts. This chain links TRBV4-3 with TRBJ1-2, with a tentative D call TRBD1 (6 bases). V was trimmed by 4 bases and J by 2 bases, leaving 14 bases between them. Germline V lookup: CDR1 LGHNA, CDR2 YSLEER. The CDR3 has 15 amino acids. The CDR3 loop reads CASSPLNTGNYGYTF. Here the CDR3 DNA reads TGCGCCAGCAGCCCCTTAAACACAGGGAACTATGGCTACACCTTC.

This clonotype showed up just a few times. This rearrangement joins TRBV27 to TRBJ2-7; tentatively, D is TRBD1 (5 bases). CDR1 and CDR2 from the germline V gene are MNHEY and SMNVEV (reference sequence). This CDR3 contains 16 residues. The V end was cut by 3 bases, the J end by 3 bases, with 18 bases between. CDR3 nucleotides: TGTGCCAGCAGTTTGTTTAGTCCCAGGGCAGGCTACGAGCAGTACTTC. Residues: CASSLFSPRAGYEQYF.

The table lists this clonotype with a few counts. The chain links TRBV29-1 to TRBJ2-7; possibly TRBD2 for D (5 bases). The CDR3 is 11 residues long. Germline V CDR1 and CDR2: SQVTM, ANQGSEA. V was pared by 4 bases and J by 3 bases, with 7 bases between. The CDR3 bases are TGCAGCGTTGCGGGGTACTACGAGCAGTACTTC. This codes for CSVAGYYEQYF.

V gene TRBV9 combines with J gene TRBJ1-1; D remains ambiguous. The CDR3 contains 15 residues. The ends were cut back, 0 bases at V and 6 bases at J, with 15 bases in the middle. Germline V gives CDR1 SGDLS, CDR2 YYNGEE. The CDR3 DNA is TGTGCCAGCAGCGTAGGGGTGGTAGGGTATGCTGAAGCTTTCTTT. It specifies CASSVGVVGYAEAFF.

The DNA of the CDR3 is TGTGCCAGCAGTTATAGGGTCGAGCAGTACTTC. Translating it yields CASSYRVEQYF. The chain couples TRBV12-3 or TRBV12-4 to TRBJ2-7; no firm D call. The CDR3 loop spans 11 amino acids. Trimming stripped 4 bases from V and 6 bases from J, with 7 bases between.

The chain recombines TRBV6-5 with TRBJ2-3, with 10 bases aligning to TRBD2. V trimming: 2 bases; J trimming: 3 bases; junction bases outside the gene matches: 5. This CDR3 region has 16 residues. Germline lookup yields CDR1 MNHEY and CDR2 SVGAGI. Here the CDR3 reads CASSYTRTSGTDTQYF. DNA of the CDR3: TGTGCCAGCAGTTACACCAGGACTAGCGGAACAGATACGCAGTATTTT.

This chain links TRBV7-9 with TRBJ2-2, with D maybe TRBD1 (6 bases). The CDR3 contains 14 residues. V dropped 5 bases and J dropped 6 bases, with 13 bases sitting between them. Per the germline V gene, CDR1 is SEHNR and CDR2 is FQNEAQ (reference sequence). In DNA form, the CDR3 reads TGTGCCAGCAGCGGAATACAGGGCCCCGGGGAGCTGTTTTTT. This translates into CASSGIQGPGELFF.

The chain employs TRBV11-2 and TRBJ2-7; 9 nucleotides match TRBD2. The junction had 16 bases not matched to a gene; V was cut back by 5 bases and J by 5 bases. CDR1 is SGHAT and CDR2 is FQNNGV in the germline V gene. This CDR3 has 17 residues. CDR3 sequence reads: CASSPSAVAGGPHEQYF. Here the CDR3 DNA reads TGTGCCAGCAGCCCCTCTGCAGTGGCGGGAGGGCCCCACGAGCAGTACTTC.

The chain uses TRBV4-1 and TRBJ2-7; 9 bases are shared with TRBD1. CDR3 size: 16 residues. V lost 1 base to trimming and J lost 7 bases; unmatched junction nucleotides: 11. Per germline, CDR1 MGHRA and CDR2 YSYEKL. The CDR3 DNA reads TGCGCCAGCAGCCAAGGAGCCGGGACAGGGCTTGGGGAGCAGTACTTC. Translating it yields CASSQGAGTGLGEQYF.